The 14 T cell receptor beta chains in this list originate from one sample, sequenced in a study of cytomegalovirus exposure and HLA in healthy donors. Vbeta (60) and Jbeta (13) primers were used in the PCR. Here immunoSEQ multiplex PCR was the method, and the copy in TCRdb shows in-frame clones only, minus some. The sample contains over 55,000 clones, about 80% of which appear only once. The specimen was PBMCs. The source of these receptors is a woman aged 25 to 39 in good health and CMV-seronegative.

The chain has TRBV6-1 and TRBJ1-1; TRBD1 aligns across 7 bases. V lost 6 bases to trimming and J lost 7 bases; unmatched junction nucleotides: 11. Per the germline V gene, CDR1 is MNHNS and CDR2 is SASEGT. CDR3 length: 14 residues. In DNA form, the CDR3 reads TGTGCCAGCAGCGCCAGATACCGGGACAGTGAAGCTTTCTTT. It translates to CASSARYRDSEAFF.

This clone was counted a single time. The V gene is TRBV11-3, the J gene TRBJ2-1; D is perhaps TRBD2 (5 bases). V was clipped by 5 bases and J by 9 bases, with 14 bases between them. The germline CDR1 and CDR2 sequences are SGHNT and YENEEA. CDR3 length equals 13 residues. CDR3 residues: CASSLVGRGEQFF. DNA of the CDR3: TGTGCCAGCAGCCTGGTGGGGAGAGGTGAGCAGTTCTTC.

This chain joins TRBV6-1 and TRBJ2-7, with TRBD1 matching over 7 bases. The V segment lost 9 bases and the J segment 3 bases; nucleotides outside the gene matches: 2. The CDR3 extends over 11 amino acids. CDR1 is MNHNS and CDR2 is SASEGT in the germline V gene. The CDR3 DNA reads as TGTGCCAGACGGACAGGCTACGAGCAGTACTTC. Protein sequence: CARRTGYEQYF.

This clone has a single count. Its ends do not fully match the called genes, so a read error is possible. The V and J genes are TRBV7-7 and TRBJ2-5, with TRBD2 identical over 15 bases. Germline loops: CDR1 SSHAT, CDR2 FNYEAQ (reference sequence). The CDR3 spans 15 residues. CDR3 nucleotide sequence: TGTGCTAGCAGCTCCGGACTAGCGGGAGGGGAGACCCAGTACTTC. Encoded protein: CASSSGLAGGETQYF.

The rearrangement links TRBV7-2 to TRBJ2-5; TRBD2 matches 11 bases. J gave up 2 bases and V 5 bases, and 10 bases lay outside the gene matches. There are 17 residues in the CDR3. The germline V gene has CDR1 SGHTA and CDR2 FQGNSA. CDR3 in amino acids: CASSPFPTSGSQETQYF. The CDR3 DNA is TGTGCCAGCAGCCCCTTTCCCACTAGCGGGAGTCAAGAGACCCAGTACTTC.

Regarding this clone: The junction differs from germline at one of its ends, possibly a read error. The V and J genes are TRBV4-1 and TRBJ1-6, with 7 bases matching TRBD1. The germline CDR1 and CDR2 sequences are MGHRA and YSYEKL. The CDR3 spans 17 residues. As DNA, the CDR3 is TGCGCCAGCAGCAAAGAGGGGGCGGCGAACTATAATTCACCCCTCCACTTT. It translates to CASSKEGAANYNSPLHF.

The chain joins TRBV21-1 to TRBJ2-7; TRBD1 reflects the table's D call only, with no check against the DNA. TRBV21-1 is labeled a pseudogene. The CDR3 has 14 amino acids. The CDR3 region has the DNA TGTGCCAGCAGCCAATCAGGGGTTTCCTACGAGCAGTACTTC. Its protein product is CASSQSGVSYEQYF.

This clone was seen a few times. V is TRBV6-6 and J is TRBJ1-2, with D possibly being TRBD1 (6 bases). The CDR3 runs to 15 residues. Germline V gives CDR1 MNHNY, CDR2 SVGAGI (reference sequence). The germline V and J ends were trimmed by 4 bases and 5 bases, with 17 bases remaining between them. Here the CDR3 reads CASSSGAGRGYGYTF. CDR3 sequence (DNA): TGTGCCAGCAGTTCAGGGGCAGGCAGGGGTTATGGCTACACCTTC.

As regards this clone: An end of the junction does not agree with germline; a read error may underlie this. The chain is built from TRBV30 and TRBJ2-7; the match to TRBD2 covers 8 bases. The CDR3 has 11 residues. Germline CDR1 reads GTSNPN; CDR2 reads SVGIG (reference sequence). The CDR3 spells CAGSGSREQYF. CDR3 coding DNA: TGTGCCGGGAGCGGGAGTCGCGAGCAGTACTTC.

The V call is TRBV10-3, the J call TRBJ2-5; D not certain. Germline loops: CDR1 ENHRY, CDR2 SYGVKD. The CDR3 spans 13 residues. V was trimmed by 8 bases and J by 4 bases, leaving 14 bases between them. CDR3 loop: CAIGLRVGETQYF. The CDR3, as DNA: TGTGCCATCGGCCTCCGGGTTGGAGAGACCCAGTACTTC.

The rearrangement joins TRBV19 to TRBJ2-3; maybe TRBD2 (5 bases). The CDR3 runs 13 residues. V was shortened by 1 base and J by 4 bases, with 6 bases between the two germline ends. Germline V gives CDR1 LNHDA, CDR2 SQIVND (reference sequence). CDR3 DNA: TGTGCCAGTAGTATAGCGAGGGCAGATACGCAGTATTTT. It codes for CASSIARADTQYF. The full variable domain, its missing parts supplied by reference TRBV19 and TRBJ2-3, is DGGITQSPKYLFRKEGQNVTLSCEQNLNHDAMYWYRQDPGQGLRLIYYSQIVNDFQKGDIAEGYSVSREKKESFPLTVTSAQKNPTAFYLCASSIARADTQYFGPGTRLTVL.

This sequence joins TRBV2 and TRBJ2-5; D perhaps matches TRBD2 (5 bases). V lost 1 base and J 7 bases, leaving 19 bases between the germline ends. CDR3 length equals 16 residues. Germline lookup yields CDR1 SNHLY and CDR2 FYNNEI. In nucleotides, the CDR3 is TGTGCCAGCAGTGAAGATTTGGCGAGGGCCCTCGGGACCCAGTACTTC. Protein product: CASSEDLARALGTQYF.

The chain recombines TRBV2 with TRBJ2-1; no firm D call. Germline V gene lookup returns CDR1 SNHLY and CDR2 FYNNEI. The CDR3 spans 11 residues. Trimming shortened V by 2 bases and J by 8 bases, and 4 bases separated the two germline ends. CDR3 amino acids: CASSESYEQFF. The CDR3 region has the DNA TGTGCCAGCAGTGAAAGCTATGAGCAGTTCTTC.

The chain couples TRBV18 to TRBJ2-7; D is perhaps TRBD1 (5 bases). The ends were cut back, 8 bases at V and 0 bases at J, with 11 bases in the middle. The CDR3 runs 13 residues. The V gene's germline CDR1 is KGHSH and CDR2 LQKENI. The CDR3 DNA reads TGTGCCAGCAATGAACAGGCCTCCTACGAGCAGTACTTC. It yields the protein CASNEQASYEQYF. The whole variable domain, filled in from reference TRBV18 and TRBJ2-7, reads NAGVMQNPRHLVRRRGQEARLRCSPMKGHSHVYWYRQLPEEGLKFMVYLQKENIIDESGMPKERFSAEFPKEGPSILRIQQVVRGDSAAYFCASNEQASYEQYFGPGTRLTVT.